This T cell receptor (beta chain) was observed in a study of blood T cell repertoires in COVID-19. Study-level information: Spain, Italy and the United States supplied samples that represented acute and convalescent COVID-19. T cells, B-cell-depleted T cells, or PBMCs provided the cDNA or gDNA that served as material.

V lost 6 bases and J lost 6, with 23 bases in between. CDR1 and CDR2 (germline): LNHDA, SQIVND (reference sequence). This CDR3 region has 17 residues. Methods used by the authors: It was from reference gene primer amplification that nucleated cell counts were estimated. Assay: immunoSEQ multiplex PCR; the TCRdb copy retains only in-frame clones and omits some. The D gene and trimming were derived from the DNA, and the V and J assignments and clone size from that table. The repertoire holds a few hundred thousand clones, with around 90% as singletons. This TCR was sampled from a man aged 18 to 29 who had recovered from COVID-19. This chain joins TRBV19 and TRBJ1-4; maybe TRBD1 (6 bases). The material sequenced was peripheral blood. Written as DNA, the CDR3 is TGTGCCAGTAGGAGACAGGTATCCAAGTTGCCGGATGAAAAACTGTTTTTT. Amino acid sequence: CASRRQVSKLPDEKLFF.